This T cell receptor beta chain comes out of a study of OX40 agonist ivuxolimab in advanced cancers. This clone was seen a handful of times. Repertoires were generated with immunoSEQ multiplex PCR, while TCRdb's copy carries only in-frame clones and drops some. The sample yields 20,000 to 30,000 clones, approximately 90% seen once. The CDR3 contains 15 residues. Germline values: CDR1 MDHEN, CDR2 SYDVKM. After removal of 4 bases from V and 5 bases from J, the junction contained 5 bases not matched to a gene. The origin of this receptor is an adult with an advanced solid tumor such as melanoma, head and neck, liver or kidney cancer. This material consisted of CD4+ or CD8+ T cells sorted from blood, taken in a trial of the OX40 agonist ivuxolimab. The rearrangement links TRBV28 to TRBJ2-7; 13 bases map to TRBD2. CDR3 residues: CASSSGTSGVHEQYF. The CDR3 DNA is TGTGCCAGCAGTTCCGGGACTAGCGGGGTCCACGAGCAGTACTTC.